The T cell receptor (beta chain) described here comes from a study of metastatic and nonmetastatic thyroid tumors. Study information: Repertoire comparison spanned blood and tumor or nodule tissue of malignant and benign thyroid patients.

Authors' data handling: A distant-metastasis classifier for papillary thyroid cancer was built using CDR3 differences across clinicopathological groups. TCRdb re-called the PCR reads via MiXCR. The V and J calls here are based on TCRdb, not the publication. The sample lists about 10,000 clones, 35% to 45% occurring once. Findings and caveats of the study: Malignant thyroid tumors reportedly had TCR beta diversity that was significantly higher than in benign nodules, in blood and tumor.

Remarks on this clone: As yet, its antigen is unknown.

There were no patients who had received any treatment before thyroid surgery. The sample was tumor tissue. This clonotype originated in a female donor with papillary thyroid cancer or a benign thyroid nodule (not recorded which). Some clones in this sample may be carry-over from other donors' samples.

CDR3 nucleotides: TGTGCCAGCAGCTTAACCCGACAGGTCCCGAACACCGGGGAGCTGTTTTTT. This translates into CASSLTRQVPNTGELFF. This chain joins TRBV7-6 and TRBJ2-2; perhaps TRBD1 as D (6 bases). The germline V gene has CDR1 SGHVS and CDR2 FNYEAQ. V lost 2 bases and J lost 0, with 13 bases in between. There are 17 residues in the CDR3.